This T cell receptor beta chain was sequenced during a study of blood T cell repertoires in COVID-19. The V gene's germline CDR1 is SQVTM and CDR2 ANQGSEA. The CDR3 consists of 14 residues. The trim removed 8 bases at V and 3 bases at J, leaving 9 bases unmatched. Sequencing used immunoSEQ multiplex PCR; TCRdb keeps in-frame clones, though not all of them. The table lists 35,000 to 40,000 clones, almost 90% of them singletons. The sequence was collected from a man aged 55 to 70 with active or convalescent COVID-19. The chain is built from TRBV29-1 and TRBJ2-3; 9 positions match TRBD1. What was sequenced was peripheral blood. The CDR3 coding sequence is TGCAGCTCATGCGGGGACAGGGATACAGATACGCAGTATTTT. This encodes CSSCGDRDTDTQYF.